The clone carrying this T cell receptor (beta chain) was found a few times. Antigen specificity is unknown. CDR3 length: 12 amino acids. Trimming removed 6 bases from V and 7 bases from J, with 9 bases in between. Germline V gene lookup returns CDR1 SEHNR and CDR2 FQNEAQ (reference sequence). This sample stems from a study of T cells after yellow fever vaccination. Findings of the study overall: Clonotype sharing between CD4 and CD8 compartments was small.

MiXCR, applied by TCRdb to the 5' RACE reads, yields one record per CDR3 protein. The sample shows roughly 160,000 distinct CDR3 sequences, 6% to 7.5% of them seen only once. The sample consisted of CD4+ T cells sorted from PBMCs, taken more than 4 days after the first yellow fever vaccination. The sequence was obtained from a man in his late teens or twenties who received the YFV17D yellow fever vaccine. V and J are TRBV7-9 and TRBJ2-2, with D possibly TRBD1 on 6 matching bases. The DNA of the CDR3 is TGTGCCAGCAGAGGCAGGGGCGGGGAGCTGTTTTTT. Its protein product is CASRGRGGELFF.